This T cell receptor beta chain was profiled in a study of blood T cell repertoires in COVID-19. Study in general: Whether acute or convalescent, the COVID-19 samples came from the United States, Italy and Spain. T cells, B-cell-depleted T cells, or PBMCs supplied cDNA or gDNA.

In the source study's methods: Scientists estimated how many nucleated cells there were by amplifying reference gene primers. Sequencing used immunoSEQ multiplex PCR; TCRdb keeps in-frame clones, though not all of them. V, J and clone size reflect that table, while D and trimming were determined from the DNA. The data show roughly 97,000 clones, around 87% seen once. The CDR3 sequence is 13 residues long. The ends were cut back, 5 bases at V and 0 bases at J, with 8 bases in the middle. Germline CDR1 MNHEY, CDR2 SMNVEV (reference sequence). This receptor was taken from a human donor in a cohort sampled during active COVID-19. Material: peripheral blood. The chain has TRBV27 and TRBJ2-7; D unclear. CDR3 sequence: CASSPQVSYEQYF. Here the CDR3 DNA reads TGTGCCAGCAGTCCCCAGGTCTCCTACGAGCAGTACTTC.